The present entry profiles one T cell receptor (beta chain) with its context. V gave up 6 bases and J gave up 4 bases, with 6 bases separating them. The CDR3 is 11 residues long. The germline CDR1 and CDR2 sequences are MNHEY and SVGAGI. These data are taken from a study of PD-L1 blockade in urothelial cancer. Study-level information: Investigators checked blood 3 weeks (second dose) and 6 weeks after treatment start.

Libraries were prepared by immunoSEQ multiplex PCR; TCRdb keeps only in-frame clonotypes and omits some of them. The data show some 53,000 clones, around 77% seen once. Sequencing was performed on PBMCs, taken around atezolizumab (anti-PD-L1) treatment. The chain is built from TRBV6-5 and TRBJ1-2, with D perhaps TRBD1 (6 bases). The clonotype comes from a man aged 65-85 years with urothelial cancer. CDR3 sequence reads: CASRQGYGYTF. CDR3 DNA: TGTGCCAGCAGACAGGGCTATGGCTACACCTTC.